This TCR beta chain was profiled in a study of radiotherapy plus CTLA-4 blockade in lung cancer. Overall study context: Disease control was seen in 31% of patients, objective responses in 18%.

To note about this clone: Its target is not known.

General observations from the study: Among reported predictors of response, early blood T cell clone dynamics with interferon-beta performed best. TCR clones of tumor origin grew in blood after radiotherapy plus ipilimumab.

It was focal radiation plus CTLA-4 blockade with ipilimumab that patients with chemo-refractory metastatic non-small-cell lung cancer received. Libraries were prepared by immunoSEQ multiplex PCR; TCRdb keeps only in-frame clonotypes and omits some of them. The table has fewer than 95,000 clones, about 80% seen once. This sequence originates from a human donor with non-small cell lung cancer who had stable disease on radiotherapy plus ipilimumab. Sequenced material: peripheral blood, taken from a patient treated with radiotherapy plus ipilimumab.

CDR3 DNA sequence: TGTGCCAGCTCACCACTTAGCAGGACAGGGGTGTCCGGAAACACCATATATTTT. It yields the protein CASSPLSRTGVSGNTIYF. The gene calls are TRBV18 and TRBJ1-3, with 9 bases fitting TRBD1. The V gene's germline CDR1 is KGHSH and CDR2 LQKENI. Losses at the gene ends were 1 base for V and 4 bases for J; bases not matched to a gene: 11. The CDR3 has 18 amino acids.